Detailed here is one T cell receptor (beta chain). The target of this receptor is not known. Within one base of it there is no much larger clone, and no base qualities were kept. The CDR3, cysteine through phenylalanine, is 18 amino acids long. Only the CDR3 DNA is retained, 54 bases long and in frame from the first base. Trimming at the junction amounts to 5 bases on V and 2 bases on J, and the germline ends lie 22 bases apart. Reading the germline V gene gives CDR1 SNHLY and CDR2 FYNNEI. Library creation used the immunoSEQ multiplex PCR assay. The authors processed their data as follows. A statistical classification framework was built for diagnosing cytomegalovirus status from the catalog of TCR beta chain sequences. TCRdb retrieved this table from immuneACCESS and kept in-frame rearrangements only. Not all clones are present; in checked studies, unresolved V genes account for under half, and no reason is known for the remainder. That table supplies the V and J calls and clone size; D and trimming were determined from the DNA. The sample table lists about 160,000 clones, roughly 95% of them with a count of one. The top ten clones comprise roughly 0.83% of the sample.

This record belongs to a study of cytomegalovirus exposure and HLA in healthy donors (dated by TCRdb to the late 2010s). Broadly, across the study: According to a later analysis, the 100 to 150 validation repertoires were produced on the same platform as the 666 repertoires of the first cohort. To predict cytomegalovirus infection status, the study brought together high-throughput TCR immunosequencing, statistical association of individual TCRs with disease status, and machine learning. Along with the approximately 700-subject first cohort, a separate validation cohort of over a hundred different subjects was used. The study aimed to test whether cataloging public T cell receptors could reveal signatures of past pathogen exposure.

Separate from the approximately 700-subject first cohort, the validation cohort of 120 subjects was the group to which the donors belonged. General findings and caveats noted by the study authors: Most TCR sequences were observed very rarely across donors, whereas some public TCRs were present in many individuals. The study gave a list of 150 to 200 TCR beta chains associated with cytomegalovirus. The validation cohort had no HLA typing available for a later analysis, so co-occurrence within that cohort was assessed over all 110 or so repertoires. A few of the identified cytomegalovirus-associated TCR beta chains were confirmed in vitro to be specific for cytomegalovirus antigens. In a later analysis, TCRs clustered in the first cohort were found to also tend to co-occur in the roughly 130 validation repertoires, with approximately 94% of cluster scores above 0. In both the original and validation cohorts, the classifier was reported to diagnose cytomegalovirus status with high specificity and sensitivity. The authors suggested that the approach could potentially be extended to other disease states and immunological phenotypes.

The clonotype comes from a woman younger than 35 in good health and CMV-seronegative. What was sequenced was PBMCs. The chain is assembled from TRBV2 and TRBJ1-3, and perhaps TRBD1 as D gene, on 5 matching bases. The CDR3 has the sequence CASSTDSPPWGAGNTIYF. The DNA reads as follows: TGTGCCAGCAGTACCGACAGTCCTCCGTGGGGTGCTGGAAACACCATATATTTT.